This TCR beta chain was obtained from a study of cytomegalovirus exposure and HLA in healthy donors. Points from the study as a whole: The likely origin of a cluster of highly shared sequence variants was a sequencing artifact. 87-base-pair reads could not separate some V segments, including TRBV6-2 and TRBV6-3. Later on, an analysis tied some 17,000 TCR beta sequences to HLA alleles at 0.05 false discovery rate. According to an earlier analysis, most TCR beta V segments yielded productive rearrangements about 90% or about 30% of the time.

This CDR3 spans 16 amino acids. Germline lookup yields CDR1 MNHEY and CDR2 SMNVEV (reference sequence). J was trimmed by 5 bases and V by 7 bases; bases with no gene match: 14. The PCR employed 60 Vbeta primers together with 13 Jbeta primers. Repertoires were generated with immunoSEQ multiplex PCR, while TCRdb's copy carries only in-frame clones and drops some. The sample yields about 190,000 clones, about an eighth seen once. Remarks on this clone: Its matching antigen is unknown.

The chain combines TRBV27 with TRBJ2-5; 9 positions match TRBD2. Sample: PBMCs. This clonotype was obtained from a man in his forties or fifties in good health and CMV-seropositive. CDR3 sequence (DNA): TGTGCCAGCACTACGCTTAGCGGGGGAGTGGGGGAGACCCAGTACTTC. It specifies CASTTLSGGVGETQYF.